This is a list of T cell receptor beta chains from one sample in a study of blood T cell repertoires in COVID-19. The repertoire was sequenced with immunoSEQ multiplex PCR; TCRdb's copy has only in-frame clones and lacks some. This sample has about 370,000 clones, with around 87% found just once. The sequencing sample was made of peripheral blood. The receptors originated from a woman in her 30s with COVID-19, enrolled during active disease. The CDR3 runs from the conserved cysteine through the conserved F or W.

v_call cdr3_aa
TRBV5-1 CASSSGTSTDTQYF
TRBV5-1 CASSFPPNTEAFF
TRBV5-1 CASSPAGQNRNYEQYF
TRBV9 CASSVHRDHEDTQYF
TRBV23-1 CASGEPGTSVCLYNEQFF
TRBV12-5 CASGLWGRTGELFF
TRBV3-1/TRBV3-2 CASSQAGGLYNEQFF
TRBV28 CASRRDRGPDQPQHF
TRBV10-1 CASSEQNTGELFF
TRBV4-1 CASSSFTGNQPQHF
TRBV6-5 CASSYSGGGQPQHF
TRBV30 CAWRGSGYYEQYF
TRBV2 CATSQGKYGYTF
TRBV2 CASTPDRGVRQPQHF
TRBV7-8 CASSYSPSLRRDTGELFF
TRBV6-2/TRBV6-3 CASSLWGRLAGRNEQYF
TRBV9 CASSRQTTGGWYGYTF
TRBV28 CRVGGQYF
TRBV2 CASSERFGTGISETEAFF
TRBV12-3/TRBV12-4 CASSLDNNEQFF
TRBV7-6 CASSLMGHPRGLAGWRDEQYF
TRBV5-4 CASSLGRQGNEKLFF
TRBV4-3 CASSYSASGKTDTQYF
TRBV18 CASSPGTTSEQYF
TRBV5-1 CASSLALTSVYEQYF
TRBV6-5 CASSQDRGRTQYF
TRBV19 CASSIGGSYEQYF